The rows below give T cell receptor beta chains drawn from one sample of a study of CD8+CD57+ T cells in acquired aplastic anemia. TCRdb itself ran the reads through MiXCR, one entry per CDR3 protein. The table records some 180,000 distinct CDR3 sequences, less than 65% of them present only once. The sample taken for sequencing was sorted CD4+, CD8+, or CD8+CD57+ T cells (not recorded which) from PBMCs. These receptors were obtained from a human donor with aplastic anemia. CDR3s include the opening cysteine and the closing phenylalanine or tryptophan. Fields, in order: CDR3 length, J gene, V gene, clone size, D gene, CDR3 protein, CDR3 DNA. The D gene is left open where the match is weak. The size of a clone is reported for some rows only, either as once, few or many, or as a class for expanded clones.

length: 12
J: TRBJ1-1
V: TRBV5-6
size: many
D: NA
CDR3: CASSLIGTEAFF
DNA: TGTGCCAGCAGTCTAATCGGGACTGAAGCTTTCTTT

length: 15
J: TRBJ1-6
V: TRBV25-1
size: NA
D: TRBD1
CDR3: CASSERTGGNSPLHF
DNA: TGTGCCAGCAGTGAACGGACAGGGGGTAATTCACCCCTCCACTTT

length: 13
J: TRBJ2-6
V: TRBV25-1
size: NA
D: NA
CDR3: CAIREAGANVLTF
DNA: TGTGCCATCAGGGAGGCCGGGGCCAACGTCTTGACTTTC

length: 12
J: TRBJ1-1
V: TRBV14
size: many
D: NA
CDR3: CASSQAGQKAFF
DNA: TGTGCCAGCAGCCAAGCAGGACAGAAAGCTTTCTTT

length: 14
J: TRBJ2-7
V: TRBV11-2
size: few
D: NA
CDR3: CASSHGGGSDEQYF
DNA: TGTGCCAGCAGCCACGGAGGGGGCTCAGACGAGCAGTACTTC

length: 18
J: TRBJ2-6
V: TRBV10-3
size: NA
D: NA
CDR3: CAISESRGGVSGANVLTF
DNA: TGTGCCATCAGTGAGTCGAGGGGGGGCGTCTCTGGGGCCAACGTCCTGACTTTC

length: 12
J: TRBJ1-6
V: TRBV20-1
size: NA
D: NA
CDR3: CSAIEGKSPLHF
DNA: TGCAGTGCTATTGAAGGCAAATCACCCCTCCACTTT

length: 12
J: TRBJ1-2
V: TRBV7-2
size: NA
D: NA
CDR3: CASSYEGFGYTF
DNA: TGTGCCAGCAGCTACGAGGGGTTTGGCTACACCTTC

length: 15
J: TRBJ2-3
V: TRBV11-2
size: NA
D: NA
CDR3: CASSPTEISTDTQYF
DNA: TGTGCCAGCAGCCCTACGGAAATAAGCACAGATACGCAGTATTTT

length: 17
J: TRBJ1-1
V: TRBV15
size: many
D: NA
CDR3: CATSKNRPGILNTEAFF
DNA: TGTGCCACCAGCAAAAACCGTCCGGGGATACTGAACACTGAAGCTTTCTTT